The 13 T cell receptor beta chains below all came from one sample that was sequenced in a study of cytomegalovirus exposure and HLA in healthy donors. Primers for the PCR totalled 60 Vbeta and 13 Jbeta. Profiling relied on immunoSEQ multiplex PCR, and the TCRdb table lists in-frame clones only, not all of them. Counted here are approximately 150,000 clones, 78% occurring once; the ten biggest clones make up roughly 13%. Sequenced material: PBMCs. Source of these receptors: a woman aged 45-59 years in good health and CMV-seropositive.

The chain has TRBV9 and TRBJ2-7; 7 bases fit TRBD2. In germline, CDR1 is SGDLS, CDR2 YYNGEE. With V trimmed by 3 bases and J by 4 bases, 10 bases remained unmatched. The CDR3 length is 15 residues. CDR3 nucleotides: TGTGCCAGCAGCGCCCGAGCGGGGACGAGGTACGAGCAGTACTTC. This gives the protein CASSARAGTRYEQYF. Filled out from reference TRBV9 and TRBJ2-7, the complete variable domain reads DSGVTQTPKHLITATGQRVTLRCSPRSGDLSVYWYQQSLDQGLQFLIQYYNGEERAKGNILERFSAQQFPDLHSELNLSSLELGDSALYFCASSARAGTRYEQYFGPGTRLTVT.

The gene calls are TRBV19 and TRBJ1-5, with D perhaps TRBD1 (5 bases). CDR3 length: 16 residues. CDR1 and CDR2 from the germline V gene are LNHDA and SQIVND (reference sequence). V was shortened by 1 base and J by 4 bases, with 14 bases between the two germline ends. The CDR3 reads CASSIVRQGLNQPQHF. In DNA form, the CDR3 reads TGTGCCAGTAGTATAGTTAGGCAGGGTCTTAATCAGCCCCAGCATTTT.

The table lists this clone with a few counts. The rearrangement joins TRBV2 to TRBJ2-3; 11 nucleotides align to TRBD2. The CDR3 is 18 residues long. Germline lookup yields CDR1 SNHLY and CDR2 FYNNEI. The V and J ends lost 1 base and 2 bases, in that order; junction bases with no gene match: 8. CDR3 bases: TGTGCCAGCAGTGAAGAGGCTACTAGCGGGGGATTCACAGATACGCAGTATTTT. It encodes CASSEEATSGGFTDTQYF.

J is TRBJ2-1 and V is TRBV6-5; possible D gene TRBD2, 6 bases. The length of the CDR3 is 11 residues. The germline V gene encodes CDR1 MNHEY and CDR2 SVGAGI. Trimming took off 6 bases at V and 10 bases at J, with 10 bases between the two ends. CDR3 loop: CASRRLAEQFF. The DNA for the CDR3 is TGTGCCAGCAGACGTCTAGCGGAGCAGTTCTTC.

The chain joins TRBV19 to TRBJ1-5; weak D call: TRBD1 (6 bases). Germline V gene data show CDR1 as LNHDA and CDR2 as SQIVND (reference sequence). Trimming took 6 bases from V and 0 from J, leaving 12 bases between them. The CDR3 consists of 15 residues. CDR3 residues: CASRLGQYSNQPQHF. Written as DNA, the CDR3 is TGTGCCAGTAGGCTGGGACAATATAGCAATCAGCCCCAGCATTTT.

This clone has a count of ten or more. The chain links TRBV18 to TRBJ2-7; unclear D gene. The CDR3 runs to 15 residues. Looked up from germline, CDR1 is KGHSH and CDR2 is LQKENI. Trimming took off 0 bases at V and 2 bases at J, with 11 bases between the two ends. The CDR3 reads CASSPPTRSPYEQYF. CDR3 sequence (DNA): TGTGCCAGCTCACCACCCACGCGCTCCCCCTACGAGCAGTACTTC.

The chain links TRBV6-1 to TRBJ1-2, with unresolved D. From germline, CDR1 is MNHNS and CDR2 SASEGT. V dropped 4 bases and J dropped 2 bases, with 8 bases sitting between them. The CDR3 totals 13 residues. CDR3 DNA sequence: TGTGCCAGCAGTGGCATACAGAACTATGGCTACACCTTC. It codes for CASSGIQNYGYTF.

V gene TRBV10-3 combines with J gene TRBJ1-3, with 8 bases that match TRBD1. The germline gives CDR1 ENHRY, CDR2 SYGVKD. V lost 10 bases to trimming and J lost 3 bases; unmatched junction nucleotides: 11. CDR3 length: 15 amino acids. The CDR3 sequence is CATGTGLAHGNTIYF. CDR3 nucleotides: TGTGCCACCGGGACAGGCCTGGCGCATGGAAACACCATATATTTT.

V usage is TRBV7-8 and J usage is TRBJ2-7; weak D call: TRBD1 (6 bases). Trimming pared 5 bases from V and 3 bases from J, leaving 11 bases between. Germline CDR1 reads SGHVS; CDR2 reads FQNEAQ. The CDR3 covers 13 residues. The CDR3 loop is CASSPRRGYEQYF. The CDR3 bases are TGTGCCAGCAGCCCCCGCAGGGGCTACGAGCAGTACTTC.

CDR3 region: CASSLAGTGASYEQYF. CDR3 nucleotides: TGTGCCAGCAGCTTGGCCGGGACAGGGGCGTCCTACGAGCAGTACTTC. V is TRBV5-4 and J is TRBJ2-7; 10 nucleotides line up with TRBD1. The ends lost 0 bases at V and 1 base at J; junction bases unmatched: 4. This CDR3 has 16 amino acids. Looked up from germline, CDR1 is SGHNT and CDR2 is YYREEE (reference sequence).

The chain couples TRBV6-1 to TRBJ2-5; 8 nucleotides match TRBD2. Unmatched junction bases numbered 6, after V lost 8 bases and J lost 1 base. Germline assignment: CDR1 MNHNS and CDR2 SASEGT. This CDR3 is 14 amino acids long. CDR3 residues: CASSPGGAQETQYF. The CDR3 DNA reads TGTGCCAGCTCGCCGGGGGGGGCCCAAGAGACCCAGTACTTC.

The gene calls are TRBV4-1 and TRBJ1-2, with 10 bases fitting TRBD1. The length of the CDR3 is 14 residues. V lost 3 bases, J lost 6 bases, and 4 bases stayed unmatched. Germline CDR1 is MGHRA and CDR2 is YSYEKL. The CDR3 sequence: CASSQTGTGDGYTF. DNA of the CDR3: TGCGCCAGCAGCCAGACCGGGACAGGGGATGGCTACACCTTC.

The J gene is TRBJ1-4, the V gene TRBV28, with D unresolved. CDR1 is MDHEN and CDR2 is SYDVKM in the germline V gene. The CDR3 is 13 amino acids. V was shortened by 4 bases and J by 0 bases, with 3 bases between the two germline ends. The CDR3 DNA reads TGTGCCAGCAGTTACTCAACTAATGAAAAACTGTTTTTT. It translates to CASSYSTNEKLFF.